Below, one T cell receptor (beta chain) is given with its context. Antigen: not known. Researchers ran the PCR with 60 Vbeta and 13 Jbeta primers. Generated by immunoSEQ multiplex PCR, the TCRdb table keeps only in-frame clones and is missing some. The sample consists of about 150,000 clones, about two thirds of them appearing once. The CDR3 extends over 18 amino acids. Germline CDR1 is LGHNA and CDR2 is YSLEER. With V trimmed by 1 base and J by 0 bases, 7 bases remained unmatched. This sample is part of a study of cytomegalovirus exposure and HLA in healthy donors. Study conclusions and caveats: Sequences of the TCR beta chain were said to predict the HLA-A and HLA-B alleles of most subjects accurately. Presence/absence analysis assumed near-uniform sequencing depth across donors.

The specimen sequenced was PBMCs. This receptor was taken from a woman aged 18-29 years in good health and CMV-seronegative. The rearrangement uses TRBV4-3 and TRBJ2-1; TRBD2 matches 9 bases. The CDR3 coding sequence is TGCGCCAGCAGCCAAGGTTATAGCGGGGGAAGCTCCTACAATGAGCAGTTCTTC. Translation: CASSQGYSGGSSYNEQFF.